This T cell receptor beta chain was retrieved from a study of blood T cells in healthy people across ages (dated by TCRdb to the mid-2010s). Background on the whole study: In model experiments, template switching captured roughly one uniquely barcoded TCR beta cDNA molecule for every two T cells. The donors were split into four age groups: young (average about 16 years), middle-aged (roughly 40), aged (over 55) and long-lived (roughly 77). To avoid experimental bias, donors of different ages were distributed randomly across sequencing lanes. Age-related changes in TCR beta repertoire diversity were measured in the study by deep sequencing normalized with unique cDNA molecular identifiers. The study analyzed two additional independent replicas of 1 million unique cDNA reads from the same blood draw for two donors, one aged 18 to 30 and one aged 80 or older.

Summary of the overall study and its limitations: As age increased, observed TCR beta diversity per million T cells dropped in a roughly linear way, and a significant reduction was already evident by age approximately 40. Estimates of total diversity based on one million sequenced T cells were considered lower bounds and underestimates. Because profiling used bulk unsorted PBMCs, naive and antigen-experienced compartments could not be compared conclusively. Compared with the aged group, the long-lived group had more naive CD4+ T cells, fewer expanded clones and increased TCR diversity, suggesting age selection. Observed TCR beta diversity correlated strongly with the percentage of naive T cells measured by flow cytometry. The CMV infection status of donors was not known, potentially confounding age-related changes in expanded clonotypes.

Reading the germline V gene gives CDR1 LGHNA and CDR2 YSLEER. The trim is 5 bases for V and 0 bases for J, with a gap of 14 bases between the germline ends. The CDR3 goes from the cysteine to the phenylalanine over 16 residues. The entry retains the CDR3 DNA only, 48 bases that are in frame from base 1. Systemically healthy Caucasian individuals from Russia, approximately 39 in total and aged about 6 to 95 years, were included as donors. Each donor gave roughly 9.5 milliliters of peripheral blood, collected into EDTA-treated Vacutainer tubes. PBMCs were isolated by Ficoll-Paque density-gradient centrifugation, with at least 6 million obtained per sample. Trizol reagent was used to extract total RNA from PBMCs, with at least 6 micrograms per sample. Naive CD45RAhigh/CD27high T cell percentages were measured by flow cytometry on a PBMC aliquot from every donor. With respect to this clonotype: The antigen this receptor binds is unknown. The record has no base qualities; no much larger clone is one base away.

Libraries were made using 5' RACE. Sequenced using an Illumina HiSeq 2500. A second about 7 to 12 cycle PCR used a sample-barcoded 5' primer and a J-beta primer mix. A template-switch 5' adaptor carrying 12 random nucleotides introduced a unique molecular identifier onto each TCR beta cDNA molecule. Each sample yielded at least 3 million CDR3-containing paired-end reads. All of the RNA was converted into first-strand cDNA using the Mint cDNA synthesis kit, with a TRBC-specific oligonucleotide serving as the primer. After uracil-DNA glycosylase treatment, a first 18-cycle PCR used universal primers M1SS and BC2_uni_R on all cDNA. The authors' pipeline ran thus. For normalization, 1 million high-quality reads, each with a distinct molecular identifier, were randomly selected from each sample. Reads with shared molecular identifiers were discarded instead of being binned into consensus sequences. MiTCR, with a Q25 quality threshold and the strictest error-elimination algorithm, was used for CDR3 identification, clonotype clustering and error correction. Lower-bound total TCR beta diversity was estimated with a nonparametric unseen species model using Euler transformation. TCRdb took the public reads, trimmed them with fastp at Q25, ran MiXCR for clone calling and kept in-frame beta chains. Under each unique CDR3 protein, matching rows form one entry showing the most common genes and DNA. The authors' filters were not applied to this entry. The sample has more than 700,000 distinct CDR3 sequences on record, about half of them singletons. The ten largest clones take up 15% to 20% of the sample.

The V gene is TRBV4-3 and the J gene is TRBJ2-1; TRBD2 is possibly the D segment (5 matching bases). The clonotype was recovered from a man older than 75 in good health. The sample consisted of blood. For the CDR3, the sequence is CASSGLADSSYNEQFF. In nucleotides, the sequence is TGCGCCAGCAGCGGTCTAGCCGATAGCTCCTACAATGAGCAGTTCTTC.